This T cell receptor (beta chain) appears in the sequencing data of a study of cytomegalovirus exposure and HLA in healthy donors. This clone showed up just once. V trimming: 1 base; J trimming: 0 bases; junction bases outside the gene matches: 5. Per germline, CDR1 SGHRS and CDR2 YFSETQ. CDR3 length: 18 residues. PCR amplification relied on 60 Vbeta primers (plus 13 Jbeta primers). Assay used: immunoSEQ multiplex PCR; TCRdb lists only in-frame clones, some missing. The sample holds approximately 110,000 clones; around 83% are singletons and the top ten take roughly a fifth. This sequence joins TRBV5-1 and TRBJ2-3; 13 bases align to TRBD2. The specimen sequenced was PBMCs. This receptor was obtained from a man aged 30 to 45 in good health and CMV-seropositive. The CDR3: CASSLTSGRALSTDTQYF. CDR3 in DNA: TGCGCCAGCAGCTTGACTAGCGGGAGGGCCTTGAGCACAGATACGCAGTATTTT. Full variable domain (missing parts from reference TRBV5-1 and TRBJ2-3): KAGVTQTPRYLIKTRGQQVTLSCSPISGHRSVSWYQQTPGQGLQFLFEYFSETQRNKGNFPGRFSGRQFSNSRSEMNVSTLELGDSALYLCASSLTSGRALSTDTQYFGPGTRLTVL.